A few counts support the clone carrying this TCR beta chain. These data originate in a study of OX40 agonist ivuxolimab in advanced cancers. Across the whole study: The study reported partial responses in three patients: one hepatocellular carcinoma, two cutaneous melanoma.

Germline-derived CDR1 and CDR2 are MNHNS and SASEGT. This CDR3 contains 15 residues. V lost 5 bases and J lost 2; bases outside the gene matches: 6. Data came from immunoSEQ multiplex PCR; TCRdb stores just in-frame clones and leaves some out. Of 8,000 to 10,000 clones detected, 66% appear once; the ten largest clones hold about 40%. The V and J genes are TRBV6-1 and TRBJ1-5; 7 nucleotides agree with TRBD1. Sequenced here: CD4+ or CD8+ T cells sorted from blood, sampled in a trial of the OX40 agonist ivuxolimab. The TCR comes from an adult with an advanced solid tumor such as melanoma, head and neck, liver or kidney cancer. CDR3 loop: CASSFPGGGNQPQHF. CDR3 bases: TGTGCCAGCAGTTTTCCAGGGGGGGGCAATCAGCCCCAGCATTTT.